The 9 T cell receptor beta chains given below trace back to one sample, sequenced in a study of technical replicates of blood from several donors. Assay: immunoSEQ multiplex PCR; the TCRdb copy retains only in-frame clones and omits some. Found here are some 80,000 clones, 95% of them singletons; the top ten hold roughly 0.4%. The sample comprised T cells isolated from PBMCs. All receptors derive from a human donor in good health.

The chain couples TRBV4-3 to TRBJ2-1; D call uncertain. Germline CDR1 is LGHNA and CDR2 is YSLEER. V lost 0 bases and J lost 0, with 12 bases in between. CDR3 length: 17 residues. The CDR3: CASSQDLRSSSYNEQFF. The CDR3 DNA is TGCGCCAGCAGCCAAGATTTGAGATCTAGCTCCTACAATGAGCAGTTCTTC.

The chain is built from TRBV25-1 and TRBJ2-4; 8 nucleotides line up with TRBD1. With 2 bases clipped from V and 9 bases from J, the junction kept 6 bases outside the gene matches. CDR3 length: 14 amino acids. CDR1 MGHDK and CDR2 SYGVNS come from the germline V gene. The CDR3 sequence is CASSEPGQASIQYF. DNA for the CDR3: TGTGCCAGCAGTGAACCGGGACAGGCCAGCATTCAGTACTTC. Supplemented by reference TRBV25-1 and TRBJ2-4, the full variable domain reads EADIYQTPRYLVIGTGKKITLECSQTMGHDKMYWYQQDPGMELHLIHYSYGVNSTEKGDLSSESTVSRIRTEHFPLTLESARPSHTSQYLCASSEPGQASIQYFGAGTRLSVL.

The gene calls are TRBV4-1 and TRBJ2-7, with 10 nucleotides matching TRBD2. V was pared by 4 bases and J by 1 base, with 4 bases of the junction left unmatched. Germline CDR1 MGHRA, CDR2 YSYEKL. CDR3 length: 15 residues. CDR3 region: CASSPRTSGSYEQYF. The CDR3 DNA follows: TGCGCCAGCAGCCCCCGGACTAGCGGTTCCTACGAGCAGTACTTC.

This CDR3 is CASSAQLNPRGNQPQHF. CDR3 sequence (DNA): TGTGCCAGCAGTGCCCAACTCAACCCGAGGGGCAATCAGCCCCAGCATTTT. The genes are TRBV2 and TRBJ1-5; D remains ambiguous. Germline values: CDR1 SNHLY, CDR2 FYNNEI. The CDR3 is 17 amino acids. Trimming removed 4 bases from V and 2 bases from J, with 18 bases in between.

This chain connects TRBV18 to TRBJ1-1; tentatively, D is TRBD1 (5 bases). The germline V and J ends were trimmed by 8 bases and 0 bases, with 10 bases remaining between them. The CDR3 is 13 residues long. Per germline, CDR1 KGHSH and CDR2 LQKENI. CDR3 sequence (DNA): TGTGCCAGCCCAGCGGGGGTGAACACTGAAGCTTTCTTT. Translated, it gives CASPAGVNTEAFF. The complete variable domain, with remaining parts taken from reference TRBV18 and TRBJ1-1, reads NAGVMQNPRHLVRRRGQEARLRCSPMKGHSHVYWYRQLPEEGLKFMVYLQKENIIDESGMPKERFSAEFPKEGPSILRIQQVVRGDSAAYFCASPAGVNTEAFFGQGTRLTVV.

The rearrangement uses TRBV7-3 and TRBJ2-5, with 13 nucleotides matching TRBD2. The germline V gene has CDR1 SGHTA and CDR2 FQGTGA. The V gene end was trimmed by 5 bases and the J gene end by 5 bases; junction bases not matched to a gene: 8. The CDR3 extends over 16 amino acids. The CDR3 sequence: CASSLRTSGSWETQYF. The CDR3, as DNA: TGTGCCAGCAGCCTTCGGACTAGCGGGAGCTGGGAGACCCAGTACTTC.

The chain uses TRBV9 and TRBJ1-2; D perhaps matches TRBD1 (5 bases). Trimming cost V 2 bases and J 5 bases, with 16 bases left between them. Germline values: CDR1 SGDLS, CDR2 YYNGEE. The CDR3 totals 15 residues. In nucleotides, the CDR3 is TGTGCCAGCAGCGTCGACTCTACAGGAGGGTATGGCTACACCTTC. It encodes CASSVDSTGGYGYTF.

The chain employs TRBV27 and TRBJ2-7; TRBD2 agrees at 15 bases. The V segment lost 4 bases and the J segment 6 bases; nucleotides outside the gene matches: 4. This CDR3 is 15 amino acids long. Per the germline V gene, CDR1 is MNHEY and CDR2 is SMNVEV (reference sequence). The DNA for the CDR3 is TGTGCCAGCAGTTCCGGGACTAGCGGGAGGTCCGAGCAGTACTTC. Translating gives CASSSGTSGRSEQYF.

The chain recombines TRBV5-4 with TRBJ2-7; no clear D gene. This CDR3 comprises 13 residues. Trimming removed 1 base from V and 0 bases from J, with 5 bases in between. Germline-derived CDR1 and CDR2 are SGHNT and YYREEE (reference sequence). CDR3 DNA: TGTGCCAGCAGCTTGTTACACTCCTACGAGCAGTACTTC. It encodes CASSLLHSYEQYF.